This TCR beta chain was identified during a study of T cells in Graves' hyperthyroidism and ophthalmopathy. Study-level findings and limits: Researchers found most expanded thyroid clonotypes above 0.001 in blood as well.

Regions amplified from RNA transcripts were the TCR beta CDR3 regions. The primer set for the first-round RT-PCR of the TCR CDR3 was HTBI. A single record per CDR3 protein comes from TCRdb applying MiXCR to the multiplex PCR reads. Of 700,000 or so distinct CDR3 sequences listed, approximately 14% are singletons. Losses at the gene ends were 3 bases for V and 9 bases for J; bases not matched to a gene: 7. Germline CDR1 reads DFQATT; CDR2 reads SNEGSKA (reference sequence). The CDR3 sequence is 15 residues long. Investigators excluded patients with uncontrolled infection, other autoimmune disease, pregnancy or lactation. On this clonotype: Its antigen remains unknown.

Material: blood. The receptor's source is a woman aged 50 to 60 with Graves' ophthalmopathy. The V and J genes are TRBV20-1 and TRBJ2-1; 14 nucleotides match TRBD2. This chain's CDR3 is CSASGLAGGGGEQFF. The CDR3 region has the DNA TGCAGTGCTAGTGGACTAGCGGGAGGAGGGGGTGAGCAGTTCTTC.